The TCR beta chain under discussion was sequenced for a study of cytomegalovirus exposure and HLA in healthy donors. CDR3 length: 15 residues. The ends were cut back, 3 bases at V and 5 bases at J, with 17 bases in the middle. Per germline, CDR1 MNHNS and CDR2 SASEGT. The PCR was carried out with 60 Vbeta primers and 13 Jbeta primers. Libraries were prepared by immunoSEQ multiplex PCR; TCRdb keeps only in-frame clonotypes and omits some of them. This table holds some 150,000 clones, around 84% found once. This rearrangement joins TRBV6-1 to TRBJ2-7, with a weak D call TRBD1 (5 bases). Sequenced: PBMCs. The TCR comes from a middle-aged man in good health and CMV-seronegative. CDR3 protein: CASSDGSQGSDEQYF. The CDR3 coding sequence is TGTGCCAGCAGTGATGGCAGCCAGGGCTCGGACGAGCAGTACTTC.